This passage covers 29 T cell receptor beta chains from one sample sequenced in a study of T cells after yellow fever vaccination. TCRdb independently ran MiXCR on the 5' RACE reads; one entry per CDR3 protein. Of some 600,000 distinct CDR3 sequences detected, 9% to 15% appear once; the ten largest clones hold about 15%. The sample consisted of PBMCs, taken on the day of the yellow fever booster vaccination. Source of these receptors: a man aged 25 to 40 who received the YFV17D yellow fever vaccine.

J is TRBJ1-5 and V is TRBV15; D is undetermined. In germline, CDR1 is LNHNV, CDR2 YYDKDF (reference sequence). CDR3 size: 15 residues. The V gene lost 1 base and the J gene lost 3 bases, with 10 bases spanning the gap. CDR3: CATSRGGRDNQPQHF. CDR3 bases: TGTGCCACCAGCAGAGGAGGGCGGGACAATCAGCCCCAGCATTTT.

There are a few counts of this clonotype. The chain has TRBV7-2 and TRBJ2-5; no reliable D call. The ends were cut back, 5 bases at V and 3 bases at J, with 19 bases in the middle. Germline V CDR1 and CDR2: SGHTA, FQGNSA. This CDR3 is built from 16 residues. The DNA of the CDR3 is TGTGCCAGCAGCACAAAAGCTAGGGCCGCGGAAGAGACCCAGTACTTC. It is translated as CASSTKARAAEETQYF.

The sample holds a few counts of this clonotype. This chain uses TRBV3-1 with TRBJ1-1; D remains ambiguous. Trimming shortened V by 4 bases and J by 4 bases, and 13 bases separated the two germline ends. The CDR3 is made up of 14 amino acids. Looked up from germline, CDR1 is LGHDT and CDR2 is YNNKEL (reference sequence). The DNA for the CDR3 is TGTGCCAGCAGCCCTCGCTCCGGTGGCACTGAAGCTTTCTTT. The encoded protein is CASSPRSGGTEAFF. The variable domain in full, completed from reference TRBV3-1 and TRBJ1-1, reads DTAVSQTPKYLVTQMGNDKSIKCEQNLGHDTMYWYKQDSKKFLKIMFSYNNKELIINETVPNRFSPKSPDKAHLNLHINSLELGDSAVYFCASSPRSGGTEAFFGQGTRLTVV.

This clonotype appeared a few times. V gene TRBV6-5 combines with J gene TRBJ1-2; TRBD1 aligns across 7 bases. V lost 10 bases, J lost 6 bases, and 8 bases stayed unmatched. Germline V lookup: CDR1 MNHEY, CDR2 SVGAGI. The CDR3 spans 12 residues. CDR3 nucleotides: TGTGCCACCATTGGAGGGGGCCATGGCTACACCTTC. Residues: CATIGGGHGYTF.

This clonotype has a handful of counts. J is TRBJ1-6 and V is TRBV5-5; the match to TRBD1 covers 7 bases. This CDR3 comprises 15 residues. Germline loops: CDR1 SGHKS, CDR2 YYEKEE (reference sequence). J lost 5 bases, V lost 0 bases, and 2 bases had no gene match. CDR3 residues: CASSLAGTDNSPLHF. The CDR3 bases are TGTGCCAGCAGCTTGGCCGGGACAGATAATTCACCCCTCCACTTT.

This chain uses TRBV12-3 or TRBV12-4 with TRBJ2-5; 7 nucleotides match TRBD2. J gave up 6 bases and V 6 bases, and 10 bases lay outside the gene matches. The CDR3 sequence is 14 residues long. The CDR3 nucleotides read TGTGCCAGCAGCACCACCTCGGGGGGAAAGACCCAGTACTTC. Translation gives CASSTTSGGKTQYF.

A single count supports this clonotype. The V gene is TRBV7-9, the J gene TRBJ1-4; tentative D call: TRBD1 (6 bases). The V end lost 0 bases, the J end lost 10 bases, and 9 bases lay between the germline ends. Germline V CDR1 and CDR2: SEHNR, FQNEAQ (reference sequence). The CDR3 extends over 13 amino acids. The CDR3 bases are TGTGCCAGCAGCTTAGCCCAGGGGCGAAAACTGTTTTTT. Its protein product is CASSLAQGRKLFF.

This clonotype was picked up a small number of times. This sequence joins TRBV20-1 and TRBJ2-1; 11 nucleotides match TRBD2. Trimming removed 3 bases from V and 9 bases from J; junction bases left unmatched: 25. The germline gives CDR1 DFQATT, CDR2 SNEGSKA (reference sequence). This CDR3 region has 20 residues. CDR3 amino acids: CSARAPGQALSGRALGEQFF. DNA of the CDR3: TGCAGTGCTAGGGCTCCGGGACAGGCGCTTAGCGGGAGGGCCTTAGGTGAGCAGTTCTTC.

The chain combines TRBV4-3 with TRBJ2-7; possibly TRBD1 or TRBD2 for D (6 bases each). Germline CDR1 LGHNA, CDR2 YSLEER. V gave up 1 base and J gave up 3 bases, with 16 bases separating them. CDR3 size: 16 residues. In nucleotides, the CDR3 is TGCGCCAGCAGCCAAGGGGGGGCTAGGGGGAGCTACGAGCAGTACTTC. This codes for CASSQGGARGSYEQYF.

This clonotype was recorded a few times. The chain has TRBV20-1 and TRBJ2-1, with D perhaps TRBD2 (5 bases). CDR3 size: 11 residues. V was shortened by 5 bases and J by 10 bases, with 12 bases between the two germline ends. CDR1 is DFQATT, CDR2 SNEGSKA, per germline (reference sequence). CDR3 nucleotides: TGCAGTGCTCCCTTCGGGATAGAGCAGTTCTTC. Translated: CSAPFGIEQFF.

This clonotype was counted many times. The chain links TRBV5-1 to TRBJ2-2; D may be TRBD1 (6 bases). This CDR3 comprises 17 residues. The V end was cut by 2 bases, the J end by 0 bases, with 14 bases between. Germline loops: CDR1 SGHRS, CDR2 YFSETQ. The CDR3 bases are TGCGCCAGCAGCTTAAGAACCGGGACAACGAACACCGGGGAGCTGTTTTTT. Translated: CASSLRTGTTNTGELFF.

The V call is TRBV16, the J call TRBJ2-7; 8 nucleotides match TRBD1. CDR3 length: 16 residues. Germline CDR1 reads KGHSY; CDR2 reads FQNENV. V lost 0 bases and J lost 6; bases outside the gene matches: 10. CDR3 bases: TGTGCCAGCAGCCAATCTCGGGCAGGGGGCGGTTCCGAGCAGTACTTC. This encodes CASSQSRAGGGSEQYF.

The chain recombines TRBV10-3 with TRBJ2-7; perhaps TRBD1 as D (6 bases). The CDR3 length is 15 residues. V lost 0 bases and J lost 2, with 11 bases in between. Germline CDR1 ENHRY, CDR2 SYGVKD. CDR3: CAISESVGHTYEQYF. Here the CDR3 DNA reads TGTGCCATCAGTGAGTCGGTGGGACACACCTACGAGCAGTACTTC.

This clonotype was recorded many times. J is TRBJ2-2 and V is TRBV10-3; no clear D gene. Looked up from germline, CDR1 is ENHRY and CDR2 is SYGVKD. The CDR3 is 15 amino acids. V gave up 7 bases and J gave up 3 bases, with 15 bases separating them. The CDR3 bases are TGTGCCATCAATGGACGGTCGCCGGACACCGGGGAGCTGTTTTTT. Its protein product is CAINGRSPDTGELFF.

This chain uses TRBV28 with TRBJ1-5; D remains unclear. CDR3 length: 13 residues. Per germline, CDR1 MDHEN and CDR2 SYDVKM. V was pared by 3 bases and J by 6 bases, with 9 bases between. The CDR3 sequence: CASSFLKGQPQHF. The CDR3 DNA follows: TGTGCCAGCAGTTTTTTAAAGGGTCAGCCCCAGCATTTT.

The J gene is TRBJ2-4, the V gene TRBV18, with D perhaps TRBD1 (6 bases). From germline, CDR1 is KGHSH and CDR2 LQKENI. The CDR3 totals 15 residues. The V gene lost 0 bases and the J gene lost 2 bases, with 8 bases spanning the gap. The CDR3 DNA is TGTGCCAGCTCACCACCAACAGGGCCCAAAAACATTCAGTACTTC. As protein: CASSPPTGPKNIQYF. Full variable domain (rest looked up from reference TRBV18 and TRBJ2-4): NAGVMQNPRHLVRRRGQEARLRCSPMKGHSHVYWYRQLPEEGLKFMVYLQKENIIDESGMPKERFSAEFPKEGPSILRIQQVVRGDSAAYFCASSPPTGPKNIQYFGAGTRLSVL.

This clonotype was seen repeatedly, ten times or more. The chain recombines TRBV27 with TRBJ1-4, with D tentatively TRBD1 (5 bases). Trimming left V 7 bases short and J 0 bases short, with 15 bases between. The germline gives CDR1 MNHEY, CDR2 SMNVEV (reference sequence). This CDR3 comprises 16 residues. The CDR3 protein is CASTSGGSATNEKLFF. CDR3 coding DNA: TGTGCCAGCACAAGCGGGGGTTCCGCAACTAATGAAAAACTGTTTTTT.

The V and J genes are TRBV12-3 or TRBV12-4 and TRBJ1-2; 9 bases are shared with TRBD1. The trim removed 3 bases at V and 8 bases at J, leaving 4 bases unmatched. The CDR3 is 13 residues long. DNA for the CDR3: TGTGCCAGCAGTTTCGCCACAGGGGGCGGCTACACCTTC. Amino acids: CASSFATGGGYTF.

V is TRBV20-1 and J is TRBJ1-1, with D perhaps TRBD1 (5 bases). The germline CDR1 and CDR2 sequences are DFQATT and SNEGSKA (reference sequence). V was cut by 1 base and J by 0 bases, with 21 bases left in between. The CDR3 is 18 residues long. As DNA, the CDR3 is TGCAGTGCTAGAGTCCTTGGGGAGGGGAAGATGGTGAACACTGAAGCTTTCTTT. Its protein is CSARVLGEGKMVNTEAFF.

CDR3: CASSEVWDREQYF. The CDR3 DNA is TGTGCCAGCAGTGAAGTCTGGGACAGGGAGCAGTACTTC. The chain has TRBV6-1 and TRBJ2-7; 8 bases map to TRBD1. V lost 1 base to trimming and J lost 7 bases; unmatched junction nucleotides: 3. This CDR3 is 13 amino acids long. The germline CDR1 and CDR2 sequences are MNHNS and SASEGT.

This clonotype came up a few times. The DNA of the CDR3 is TGTGCCAGCAGTTTAGTCGGGGGGCAAGTATACGAGCAGTACTTC. This gives the protein CASSLVGGQVYEQYF. The J gene is TRBJ2-7, the V gene TRBV28, with D possibly matching TRBD2 (7 bases). Germline values: CDR1 MDHEN, CDR2 SYDVKM. This CDR3 spans 15 amino acids. Trimming took off 2 bases at V and 4 bases at J, with 15 bases between the two ends.

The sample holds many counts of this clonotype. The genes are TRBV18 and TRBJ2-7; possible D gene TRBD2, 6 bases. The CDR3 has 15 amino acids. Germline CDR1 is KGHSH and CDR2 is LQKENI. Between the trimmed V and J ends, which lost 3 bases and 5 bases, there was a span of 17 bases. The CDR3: CASSPRLDAGDEQYF. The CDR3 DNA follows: TGTGCCAGCTCACCTAGACTAGACGCCGGGGACGAGCAGTACTTC.

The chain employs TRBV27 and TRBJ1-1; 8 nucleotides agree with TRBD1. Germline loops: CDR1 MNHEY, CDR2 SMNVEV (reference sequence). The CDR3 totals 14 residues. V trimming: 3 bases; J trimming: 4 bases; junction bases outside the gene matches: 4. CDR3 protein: CASSFRQGRTEAFF. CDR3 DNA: TGTGCCAGCAGTTTCCGACAGGGGCGCACTGAAGCTTTCTTT.

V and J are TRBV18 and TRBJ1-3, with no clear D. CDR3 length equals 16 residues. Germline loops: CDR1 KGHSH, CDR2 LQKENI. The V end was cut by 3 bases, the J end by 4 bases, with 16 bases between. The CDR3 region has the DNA TGTGCCAGCTCACCGATCTTGAGCAGACAAGGAAACACCATATATTTT. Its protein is CASSPILSRQGNTIYF.

The CDR3 loop is CASSLASMGLAGEFGELFF. DNA for the CDR3: TGTGCCAGCAGCTTAGCCTCCATGGGACTAGCGGGAGAGTTCGGGGAGCTGTTTTTT. V is TRBV7-2 and J is TRBJ2-2, with 14 bases fitting TRBD2. V shed 0 bases, J shed 7 bases, and the junction held 10 bases outside the gene matches. From germline, CDR1 is SGHTA and CDR2 FQGNSA. There are 19 residues in the CDR3.

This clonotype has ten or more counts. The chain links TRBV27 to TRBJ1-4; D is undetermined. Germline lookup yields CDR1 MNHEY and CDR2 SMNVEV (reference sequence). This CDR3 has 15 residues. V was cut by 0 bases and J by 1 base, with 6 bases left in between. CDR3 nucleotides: TGTGCCAGCAGTTTATCGATAGGAACTAATGAAAAACTGTTTTTT. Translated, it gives CASSLSIGTNEKLFF.

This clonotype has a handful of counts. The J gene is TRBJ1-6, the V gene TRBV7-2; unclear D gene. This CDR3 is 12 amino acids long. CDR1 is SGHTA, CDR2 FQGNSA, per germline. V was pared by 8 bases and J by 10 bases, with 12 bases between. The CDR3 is CASHLGRSPLHF. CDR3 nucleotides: TGTGCCAGCCACCTAGGAAGGTCACCCCTCCACTTT.

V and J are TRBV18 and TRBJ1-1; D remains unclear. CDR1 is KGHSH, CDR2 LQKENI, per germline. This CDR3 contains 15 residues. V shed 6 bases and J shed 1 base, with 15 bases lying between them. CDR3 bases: TGTGCCAGCTCTCCGACTCGGGGTGAGAACACTGAAGCTTTCTTT. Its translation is CASSPTRGENTEAFF.

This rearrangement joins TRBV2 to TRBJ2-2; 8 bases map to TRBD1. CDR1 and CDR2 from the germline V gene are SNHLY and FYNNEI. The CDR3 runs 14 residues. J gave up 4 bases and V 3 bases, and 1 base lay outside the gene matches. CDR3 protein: CASSDRGRTGELFF. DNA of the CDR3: TGTGCCAGCAGTGACAGGGGGCGCACCGGGGAGCTGTTTTTT.